This T cell receptor beta chain was recorded in a study of naive CD8 T cells in extremely preterm neonates (dated 2017 in TCRdb). Turning to the overall study: An age range of 25-50 years is given for the adult participants in the abstract, whereas a range of 20-50 years is given in the methods. TCRbeta CDR3 repertoires of sorted naive CD8+ T cells were compared across four age groups: extremely preterm neonates, term neonates, young children and adults. General study outcomes and caveats: Significantly lower iChao1 richness than in all other age groups (p < 0.05) and an even clone distribution were observed in preterm neonates, indicating a less rich repertoire. To track T cell development within individuals, the authors urged prospective longitudinal studies of preterm and term neonates. Compared with the older groups, preterm CDR3s were shorter and closer to germline, carrying fewer N additions and showing less junctional trimming. The authors noted a small sample size and variable productive template counts among preterm samples as limitations. A higher proportion of shared CDR3 nucleotide sequences was found in preterm neonates (approximately 2.5%) than in term neonates (about 0.4%), young children (about 0.03%) and adults (about 0.01%).

The trim is 4 bases for V and 4 bases for J, with a gap of 14 bases between the germline ends. For CDR1 and CDR2, the germline V gene (reference sequence) lists SEHNR and FQNEAQ. The cysteine opens and the phenylalanine closes a CDR3 of 15 amino acids. The kept DNA is CDR3 alone, 45 bases in frame from the first base. Peripheral blood was donated by five healthy children aged roughly 15-56 months who were having elective routine surgery, plus five healthy nonsmoking adults. A FACSAria III cell sorter was used to sort live, Annexin V-negative naive CD8+ T cells (CD3+CD8+CD45RA+CCR7+). Each sample yielded roughly 18,000 to 100,000 sorted naive CD8+ T cells. Mononuclear cells were isolated from diluted blood by Ficoll-Paque density gradient centrifugation. Mononuclear cells were cryopreserved in around 10% DMSO with approximately 90% FBS and stored long term at -150°C before sorting. Annexin V and antibodies against CD3, CD8, CCR7 and CD45RA were used to stain the thawed cells. The DNeasy Blood and Tissue Kit was used to extract genomic DNA from snap-frozen pellets of sorted cells.

TCRbeta CDR3 regions were amplified from genomic DNA by a two-step, bias-controlled multiplex PCR. The multiplex PCR included primers specific for each TRBV and TRBJ gene segment. TCRbeta repertoire data were generated with the immunoSEQ Assay. Per the source publication's procedure: To merge closely related sequences, reads went through filtering and clustering using a relative-frequency ratio and a modified nearest-neighbor algorithm. V, D and J gene assignments for CDR3 sequences followed IMGT annotation. Template counts were corrected for PCR amplification bias by normalization and were quantified against synthetic TCR CDR3 analog sequences. Only unique productive sequences, defined as in-frame CDR3 sequences without stop codons, were included in the analyses. The immunoSEQ Analyzer software was used to compute clonality, defined as 1 minus Pielou's evenness, and iChao1 richness. Statistical tests were run in JMP, with either Student's t-test or a non-parametric test chosen according to Shapiro-Wilk normality results. This is the immuneACCESS table as TCRdb keeps it, with only in-frame sequences that have V and J called. A part of the clones is gone; compared with another copy, unresolved V genes explain less than half, and the rest is unexplained. V, J and clone size are taken as reported in that table, and D and trimming were inferred from the DNA itself. Present in this sample are approximately 6,000 clones, just under 98% of which were seen just once. Roughly 1.2% of the sample belongs to the ten largest clones.

Concerning this clone itself: Which antigen it targets is not known. No much larger clone exists at a distance of one base, and base qualities are not known.

Material: naive CD8+ T cells from blood. The source is a human donor in good health. The chain is encoded by TRBV7-9 joined to TRBJ2-4, and TRBD1 may be the D gene, going by 7 matching bases. The nucleotide sequence is TGTGCCAGCAGCTCAGGCGGGACAGTAAAAAACATTCAGTACTTC. This is translated as CASSSGGTVKNIQYF.